This is a list of T cell receptor beta chains from one sample in a study of spatial heterogeneity in lung cancer. MiXCR, run by TCRdb on the 5' RACE reads, gives a single entry per CDR3 protein. The top ten hold less than 45% of the sample, which has some 54,000 distinct CDR3 sequences, roughly 8.1% seen once. Sequenced material: PBMCs, taken at follow-up. The receptors shown here come from a female donor with early-stage non-small cell lung cancer. Each CDR3 is given with its conserved first and last residue. Fields, in order: V gene, clone size, D gene, J gene, CDR3 DNA, CDR3 protein. The D gene is left open where the match is weak. Not all rows give a size; the values are once, few, many and, for expanded clones, a class.

>TRBV15|few|NA|TRBJ2-2
TGTGCCACCTTAGACACCGGGGAGCTGTTTTTT
CATLDTGELFF
>TRBV27|many|TRBD1|TRBJ1-6
TGTGCCAGCAGAGGACAGGGGTCGATCAATTCACCCCTCCACTTT
CASRGQGSINSPLHF
>TRBV3-1|NA|TRBD1|TRBJ2-7
TGTGCCAGCAGCCAAACGGCAGGGGGCCACTACGAGCAGTACTTC
CASSQTAGGHYEQYF
>TRBV3-1|NA|NA|TRBJ2-3
TGTGCCAGCAGCCTGGCTAGCTCAGATACGCAGTATTTT
CASSLASSDTQYF
>TRBV20-1|many|NA|TRBJ1-2
TGCAGTGCTCAAGTGATAAACTATGGCTACACCTTC
CSAQVINYGYTF
>TRBV12-3/TRBV12-4|NA|NA|TRBJ1-3
TGTGCCAGCAGTTTTCGGGGGTTCGGAAACACCATATATTTT
CASSFRGFGNTIYF
>TRBV20-1|many|NA|TRBJ1-5
TGCAGTGCTAGAGGACAGTCCAGCCAGCCCCAGCATTTT
CSARGQSSQPQHF
>TRBV4-1|NA|NA|TRBJ2-3
TGCGCCAGCAGCCAAGATCAAGGGCCCCAAACATTCGCAGATACGCAGTATTTT
CASSQDQGPQTFADTQYF
>TRBV6-5|many|TRBD1|TRBJ2-2
TGTGCCAGCAGCCGGGAAAGGGGGCGCATCGGGGAGCTGTTTTTT
CASSRERGRIGELFF
>TRBV7-9|many|NA|TRBJ2-7
TGTGCCAGCAGCCCGGGGGACGGAGACTACGAGCAGTACTTC
CASSPGDGDYEQYF
>TRBV25-1|few|NA|TRBJ1-2
TGTGCCAGCACCGGACAGCCCTATGGCTACACCTTC
CASTGQPYGYTF
>TRBV3-1|many|TRBD1|TRBJ1-2
TGTGCCAGCAGCCTCCAGGGGGCGAACTATGGCTACACCTTC
CASSLQGANYGYTF
>TRBV20-1|few|TRBD1|TRBJ1-6
TGCAGTGTGAGGACAGGGGGAGTCAATTCACCCCTCCACTTT
CSVRTGGVNSPLHF
>TRBV10-1|NA|TRBD1|TRBJ2-3
TGCGCCAGCAGTCGGGACAGTGCAGATACGCAGTATTTT
CASSRDSADTQYF
>TRBV27|many|TRBD1|TRBJ2-7
TGTGCCAGCAGTTACCAGGGGGCCTTGCCTCTTCCCTACGAGCAGTACTTC
CASSYQGALPLPYEQYF
>TRBV7-6|many|NA|TRBJ2-7
TGTGCCAGCAGCTTAGCGGTGTCGGGCTTTTACGAGCAGTACTTC
CASSLAVSGFYEQYF
>TRBV12-3/TRBV12-4|many|NA|TRBJ1-5
TGTGCCAGCAGTTTGGGGGGAAGCAATCAGCCCCAGCATTTT
CASSLGGSNQPQHF
>TRBV2|many|NA|TRBJ2-5
TGTGCCAGCAGTGAAGCGCTGGGACTTTGGGGGACCCAGTACTTC
CASSEALGLWGTQYF
>TRBV7-3|few|NA|TRBJ2-3
TGTGCCAGCAGTCCTCAGGGGGGTGAAACTGGCACAGATACGCAGTATTTT
CASSPQGGETGTDTQYF
>TRBV7-4|few|TRBD1|TRBJ2-2
TGTGCCAGCAGCTCGGGACAGGGGGCGAACACCGGGGAGCTGTTTTTT
CASSSGQGANTGELFF
>TRBV11-3|NA|NA|TRBJ2-1
TGTGCCAGCAGCTTATCAGGGAGTCATGAGCAGTTCTTC
CASSLSGSHEQFF
>TRBV9|few|NA|TRBJ2-7
TGTGCCAGCAGCGCTTCGACAGGCCCCTACGAGCAGTACTTC
CASSASTGPYEQYF
>TRBV6-2/TRBV6-3|NA|NA|TRBJ2-1
TGTGCCAGCAGTTTCCGCGACCCCAACAATGAGCAGTTCTTC
CASSFRDPNNEQFF
>TRBV6-2/TRBV6-3|few|TRBD2|TRBJ2-7
TGTGCCAGCAGTTACTGGCCTAGCGGGCACGAGCAGTACTTC
CASSYWPSGHEQYF
>TRBV15|NA|TRBD2|TRBJ2-3
TGTGCCATCCAGCGGGGGTCATACACAGATACGCAGTATTTT
CAIQRGSYTDTQYF
>TRBV4-1|few|NA|TRBJ1-1
TGCGCCAGCAGCCAAGAAGGGGCTGGTGGCACTGAAGCTTTCTTT
CASSQEGAGGTEAFF
>TRBV5-4|few|NA|TRBJ2-5
TGTGCCAGCAGCTTGGCAGGGGACCAAGAGACCCAGTACTTC
CASSLAGDQETQYF
>TRBV12-3/TRBV12-4|many|NA|TRBJ1-2
TGTGCCAGCAGTCCGGACAGCCTCTATGGCTACACCTTC
CASSPDSLYGYTF
>TRBV18|few|NA|TRBJ2-7
TGTGCCAGCTCACCCGGGTCCACCTACGAGCAGTACTTC
CASSPGSTYEQYF
>TRBV7-3|many|NA|TRBJ2-3
TGTGCCAGCAGCCAGGGGGATACGCAGTATTTT
CASSQGDTQYF
>TRBV28|NA|NA|TRBJ1-2
TGTGCCAGCAGTTTTACGGGTATAGGCTATGGCTACACCTTC
CASSFTGIGYGYTF
>TRBV5-1|many|TRBD2|TRBJ2-1
TGCGCCAGCAGCTTCACTAGCGGGGGTGATGAGCAGTTCTTC
CASSFTSGGDEQFF
>TRBV18|NA|TRBD2|TRBJ2-5
TGTGCCAGCTCGCCCTTGGCGGGGGGATTCCAAGAGACCCAGTACTTC
CASSPLAGGFQETQYF
>TRBV7-3|many|TRBD2|TRBJ2-5
TGTGCCAGCAGCCGACTAGCGGGGTCCCAAGAGACCCAGTACTTC
CASSRLAGSQETQYF
>TRBV6-5|NA|NA|TRBJ1-1
TGTGCCACCCTTGGACCCCGGGGCACTGAAGCTTTCTTT
CATLGPRGTEAFF
>TRBV11-2|many|NA|TRBJ2-5
TGTGCCAGCAGCGAGGGGTACCAAGAGACCCAGTACTTC
CASSEGYQETQYF
>TRBV10-3|many|TRBD2|TRBJ2-7
TGTGCCATCAGCCCTAGGCCAGCGGGGGGGCCAGAAGGGTACGAGCAGTACTTC
CAISPRPAGGPEGYEQYF
>TRBV13|NA|TRBD1|TRBJ2-7
TGTGCCAGCAGCTTAAGGGGGACAGCTTCCTACGAGCAGTACTTC
CASSLRGTASYEQYF
>TRBV5-5|many|NA|TRBJ1-4
TGTGCCAGCAGCTTGGGGACTCCTAATGAAAAACTGTTTTTT
CASSLGTPNEKLFF
>TRBV28|many|NA|TRBJ2-1
TGTGCCAGCAGTTCCCCCTATCCCCTTGTGAGCAATGAGCAGTTCTTC
CASSSPYPLVSNEQFF
>TRBV7-8|many|TRBD2|TRBJ2-3
TGTGCCAGCAGCTTAGCTCGACTAGCGGGGGGGGTAGATACGCAGTATTTT
CASSLARLAGGVDTQYF
>TRBV4-3|few|NA|TRBJ2-3
TGCGCCAGCAGCCAAGATTGGGATACGCAGTATTTT
CASSQDWDTQYF
>TRBV20-1|NA|NA|TRBJ1-4
TGCAGTGCTAGAGATAGTCCCGGGGGCGGAAAACTGTTTTTT
CSARDSPGGGKLFF
>TRBV20-1|NA|NA|TRBJ2-7
TGCAGTGCTGCTAAGACCACCTACGAGCAGTACTTC
CSAAKTTYEQYF
>TRBV21-1|few|NA|TRBJ2-3
TGTGCCAGCAAGGGTAGGAGACCTCCAGATACGCAGTATTTT
CASKGRRPPDTQYF
>TRBV5-1|NA|NA|TRBJ2-2
TGCGCCAGCAGCGTGGGACCGAACACCGGGGAGCTGTTTTTT
CASSVGPNTGELFF
>TRBV10-2|many|NA|TRBJ1-5
TGCGCCAGCAGTCAGCGGTATCAGCCCCAGCATTTT
CASSQRYQPQHF
>TRBV5-1|few|NA|TRBJ2-7
TGCGCCAGCCGAGCGGACCGGGGCGGGGAGCAGTACTTC
CASRADRGGEQYF
>TRBV12-3/TRBV12-4|few|TRBD1|TRBJ2-1
TGTGCCAGCAACCTCAGGGGGCGGTCAGACAATGAGCAGTTCTTC
CASNLRGRSDNEQFF
>TRBV5-4|many|TRBD2|TRBJ2-3
TGTGCCAGCAGCTTGGAGCGGGGGCCTTCGAGCACAGATACGCAGTATTTT
CASSLERGPSSTDTQYF
>TRBV3-1|NA|NA|TRBJ1-3
TGTGCCAGCAGCCCCACTAGCCTTGGAAACACCATATATTTT
CASSPTSLGNTIYF